Presented here are 3 T cell receptor beta chains from one specimen sequenced in a study of identical twins. TCRdb re-analysed the 5' RACE reads in MiXCR, keeping a single row per CDR3 protein. Of about 700,000 distinct CDR3 sequences in the sample, around 5.7% are singletons; the top ten hold about 2%. The sample consisted of naive T cells sorted from blood. The receptors come from a man younger than 30 in good health.

This clonotype was observed at least ten times. The chain joins TRBV12-3 or TRBV12-4 to TRBJ2-1, with D maybe TRBD1 (6 bases). The CDR3 has 15 amino acids. Trimming shortened V by 6 bases and J by 2 bases, and 14 bases separated the two germline ends. CDR3 nucleotides: TGTGCCAGCAGGCGTAGACAGGCGCCCTACAATGAGCAGTTCTTC. Residues: CASRRRQAPYNEQFF.

Ten or more counts support this clonotype. The chain uses TRBV29-1 and TRBJ1-1; TRBD1 might be the D (5 bases). There are 11 residues in the CDR3. Germline CDR1 is SQVTM and CDR2 is ANQGSEA. Trimming removed 7 bases at V and 2 bases at J, with 8 bases between. This CDR3 is CSAGHNTEAFF. For the CDR3, the DNA is TGCAGCGCTGGACATAACACTGAAGCTTTCTTT.

This clonotype was observed a few times. This chain joins TRBV28 and TRBJ2-7, with TRBD2 matching over 12 bases. The J segment lost 3 bases and the V segment lost 2 bases, leaving 11 bases of the junction unmatched. This CDR3 region has 18 residues. Per germline, CDR1 MDHEN and CDR2 SYDVKM. CDR3 nucleotide sequence: TGTGCCAGCAGTTTAAGGCTAGCGGGAGGGGCGGGACTCTACGAGCAGTACTTC. Translating gives CASSLRLAGGAGLYEQYF.